This TCR beta chain was captured by sequencing in a study of blood T cell repertoires in COVID-19. The data were produced by immunoSEQ multiplex PCR, yet TCRdb's version contains in-frame clones alone and is incomplete. The sample includes over 100,000 clones, 60% to 75% of them seen just once. This CDR3 is built from 17 residues. In germline, CDR1 is MNHNS, CDR2 SASEGT. Trimming cost V 0 bases and J 0 bases; bases outside gene matches: 7. The gene calls are TRBV6-1 and TRBJ2-7; 8 bases match TRBD2. The source material was peripheral blood. This receptor was identified in a woman in her 70s with acute or convalescent COVID-19. The CDR3 DNA is TGTGCCAGCAGTGAAGCGCACGGGGGGGTTAGCTCCTACGAGCAGTACTTC. Protein sequence: CASSEAHGGVSSYEQYF.